The source of this T cell receptor (beta chain) is a study of tumor-infiltrating lymphocytes in primary liver carcinoma. The source material, roughly 20-31 mg of unsorted bulk tissue, was used to co-extract RNA and DNA. The CDR3 has 15 residues. V was clipped by 8 bases and J by 5 bases, with 23 bases between them. The germline gives CDR1 SGHNT, CDR2 YYREEE (reference sequence). TCR beta cDNA was made from 450 to 550 ng total RNA with a constant-region primer. Sequencing libraries for TCR beta derived from three nested multiplex PCR rounds that used slightly modified ARM-PCR. Rounds one and two of PCR, each of 10 cycles, were primed with TRBV1-TRBV30 forward primers and a C-beta reverse primer. Via MiXCR, TCRdb re-called the multiplex PCR reads, giving one row per CDR3 protein. The sample consists of some 25,000 distinct CDR3 sequences, roughly 78% of them appearing once.

What was sequenced was liver tumor tissue from sampling region 3. The subset was: tumor region T3, left-lateral pole. This sequence originates from a man in his forties with primary liver carcinoma and hepatitis B virus infection. The V gene is TRBV5-4, the J gene TRBJ2-7; tentative D call: TRBD2 (6 bases). The CDR3 bases are TGTGCCAGGAGTTCGGAGGGCAGGGCCTACAACGAGCAGTACTTC. Translating it yields CARSSEGRAYNEQYF.